Listed below are T cell receptor beta chains from one sample, sequenced in a study of OX40 agonist ivuxolimab in advanced cancers. Assay: immunoSEQ multiplex PCR; the TCRdb copy retains only in-frame clones and omits some. The sample lists tens of thousands of clones; 80% to 90% were seen once. This specimen was CD4+ or CD8+ T cells sorted from blood, taken in a trial of the OX40 agonist ivuxolimab. Receptors were obtained from an adult with an advanced solid tumor such as melanoma, head and neck, liver or kidney cancer. The CDR3 runs from the conserved cysteine through the conserved F or W. Fields, in order: V gene, J gene, clone size, D gene, CDR3 DNA, CDR3 protein. The D gene is left open where the match is weak. Expanded clones get a size class; other rows say once, few or many, or leave the size out.

TRBV15	TRBJ2-6	.	.	TGTGCCACCAGCAGAGAGGGCCCTGGGGCCAACGTCCTGACTTTC	CATSREGPGANVLTF
TRBV7-9	TRBJ2-1	.	TRBD2	TGTGCCAGCAGCCCCGCTACTGGGACTAGGGGATTCTACAATGAGCAGTTCTTC	CASSPATGTRGFYNEQFF
TRBV27	TRBJ1-1	.	TRBD1	TGTGCCAGCACAGGGGGGTTCGGAGCTTTCTTT	CASTGGFGAFF
TRBV11-2	TRBJ2-5	.	TRBD1	TGTGCCAGCAGCTTAGATGAGGGACAGGCCCTGGGAGAGACCCAGTACTTC	CASSLDEGQALGETQYF
TRBV5-1	TRBJ2-3	.	TRBD2	TGCGCCAGCAGCTTGGAGGTAGCGGGAGGAGTTGATACGCAGTATTTT	CASSLEVAGGVDTQYF
TRBV10-2	TRBJ2-1	.	.	TGCGCCAGCAGTGAGCGGGGGCGCAACATTAAGGAGCAGTTCTTC	CASSERGRNIKEQFF
TRBV19	TRBJ1-5	once	TRBD1	TGTGCCAGTAGTATAAGGGACAGGGGGGTAATTCAGCCCCAGCATTTT	CASSIRDRGVIQPQHF
TRBV7-2	TRBJ1-2	.	.	TGTGCCAGCAGCTTAAGCCGTATAAATGTTGGGGACTATGGCTACACCTTC	CASSLSRINVGDYGYTF
TRBV21-1	TRBJ2-3	.	.	TGTGCCAGCAGCAAAGGGCGATTCACAGATACGCAGTATTTT	CASSKGRFTDTQYF
TRBV2	TRBJ1-2	.	TRBD1	TGTGCCAGCAGCACTGGACAGGGGGGTACCTATGGCTACACCTTC	CASSTGQGGTYGYTF
TRBV11-2	TRBJ2-4	.	.	TGTGCCAGCAGCTCACCCTACAGGTCCCCCCGGAACATTCAGTACTTC	CASSSPYRSPRNIQYF
TRBV7-9	TRBJ2-2	.	.	TGTGCCAGCAGCTTTAGTTGGGGCCTTGCGAACACCGGGGAGCTGTTTTTT	CASSFSWGLANTGELFF
TRBV11-3	TRBJ2-1	.	TRBD2	TGTGCCAGCAGCTCTAGCGGAGCCGGTTACAATGAGCAGTTCTTC	CASSSSGAGYNEQFF
TRBV5-4	TRBJ1-2	.	.	TGTGCCAGCAGCCTATGGGTGGGGATGCCAGGGGGCTACACCTTC	CASSLWVGMPGGYTF
TRBV30	TRBJ1-2	.	.	TGTGCCTGTCTGGGAGGAAGGGTTTTGAACTATGGCTACACCTTC	CACLGGRVLNYGYTF
TRBV28	TRBJ1-4	.	.	TGTGCCAGCGGGAGAAGGAGGACTAATGAAAAACTGTTTTTT	CASGRRRTNEKLFF
TRBV5-1	TRBJ2-2	.	TRBD1	TGCGCCAGCAGCTTACAATGGGACAGGGGTACCGGGGAGCTGTTTTTT	CASSLQWDRGTGELFF
TRBV6-6	TRBJ1-1	.	.	TGTGCCAGCAGTTACTCTGGAGGGGCGGAAGCTTTCTTT	CASSYSGGAEAFF
TRBV7-2	TRBJ1-2	once	.	TGTGCCAGCAGCTCCCCGTCGGACGGATCTTACTCGTATGGCTACACCTTC	CASSSPSDGSYSYGYTF
TRBV11-2	TRBJ2-5	.	.	TGTGCCGGGGCACGGGGGGCCCAAGAGACCCAGTACTTC	CAGARGAQETQYF
TRBV10-2	TRBJ1-2	.	TRBD1	TGCGCCAGCAGCCCCTTGGGACAGAATAACTATGGCTACACCTTC	CASSPLGQNNYGYTF
TRBV25-1	TRBJ2-7	.	TRBD1	TGTGCCAGCAGCCTGACAGGGGGCTACGAGCAGTACTTC	CASSLTGGYEQYF
TRBV5-1	TRBJ2-6	.	.	TGCGCCAGCAGCCTTACTCTCTCTGGGGCCAACGTCCTGACTTTC	CASSLTLSGANVLTF
TRBV27	TRBJ2-3	.	.	TGTGCCAGCCAGTCAACGGGAGCTATCACAGATACGCAGTATTTT	CASQSTGAITDTQYF
TRBV28	TRBJ1-1	.	.	TGTGCCAGCAGATCCAGGGTAGGCACTGAAGCTTTCTTT	CASRSRVGTEAFF
TRBV28	TRBJ2-7	few	.	TGTGCCAGCAGTCTCAGTTCCTACGAGCAGTACTTC	CASSLSSYEQYF
TRBV29-1	TRBJ1-2	.	.	TGCAGCGTTTTAGAGGGCTATGGCTACACCTTC	CSVLEGYGYTF
TRBV7-2	TRBJ2-2	.	.	TGTGCCAGCAGCTTCGACACCGGGGAGCTGTTTTTT	CASSFDTGELFF
TRBV27	TRBJ1-4	once	TRBD1	TGTGCCAGCAGAGAGGAGGGGGCAGGGAAGGAAAAACTGTTTTTT	CASREEGAGKEKLFF
TRBV19	TRBJ1-1	.	TRBD1	TGTGCCAGTAGTAGACAGGGGGACACTGAAGCTTTCTTT	CASSRQGDTEAFF
TRBV25-1	TRBJ2-5	once	.	TGTGCCAGCAGTAAACTGTCTGACACGTACCAAGAGACCCAGTACTTC	CASSKLSDTYQETQYF
TRBV7-9	TRBJ1-5	.	.	TGTGCCAGCAGCCACCCCAAGGGACAAACCAATCAGCCCCAGCATTTT	CASSHPKGQTNQPQHF
TRBV21-1	TRBJ2-7	.	.	TGTGCCAGCAGCAAACGGGGGTTATCGCGGGAGGGCCGTAGGCGCGAGCAGTACTTC	CASSKRGLSREGRRREQYF
TRBV29-1	TRBJ2-3	.	.	TGCAGCGTTGATTTGCGATCCACAGATACGCAGTATTTT	CSVDLRSTDTQYF
TRBV7-9	TRBJ1-1	.	.	TGTGCCAGCAGCTTATCCCCGCAGGCGGGGAACACTGAAGCTTTCTTT	CASSLSPQAGNTEAFF
TRBV18	TRBJ1-1	.	.	TGTGCCAGCTCACCATTTCCAGGACTGAACACTGAAGCTTTCTTT	CASSPFPGLNTEAFF
TRBV20-1	TRBJ1-2	.	.	TGCAGTGCTAGAGCTACGGATGGCTACACCTTC	CSARATDGYTF
TRBV28	TRBJ1-2	few	.	TGTGCCAGCAGGGAGGACTATGGCTACACCTTC	CASREDYGYTF
TRBV5-1	TRBJ2-5	.	TRBD1	TGCGCCAGCAGGAAACAGGGGGCAGGGGAAGAGACCCAGTACTTC	CASRKQGAGEETQYF
TRBV28	TRBJ2-7	once	.	TGTGCCAGCCCTCCGTCGGCGGGACACCAGAGCGAGCAGTACTTC	CASPPSAGHQSEQYF
TRBV9	TRBJ2-1	.	TRBD2	TGTGCCAGCAGCGTAGACCAGCGGGGCTACAATGAGCAGTTCTTC	CASSVDQRGYNEQFF
TRBV28	TRBJ1-2	few	.	TGTGCCAGCAGTTTAGGGCAGAACTATGGCTACACCTTC	CASSLGQNYGYTF
TRBV28	TRBJ2-2	.	TRBD2	TGTGCCAGCAGTCCGTTGACGACTAGCGGGCCCAACACCGGGGAGCTGTTTTTT	CASSPLTTSGPNTGELFF
TRBV28	TRBJ2-1	.	.	TGTGCCAGCAGTTTATTGGGAGGTGAGCAGTTCTTC	CASSLLGGEQFF
TRBV5-1	TRBJ2-7	.	TRBD2	TGCGCCAGCTCGGCGACTAGCGGTACCTACGAGCAGTACTTC	CASSATSGTYEQYF
TRBV28	TRBJ2-1	once	TRBD2	TGTGCCAGACAGGGAGCTAGCGGGAACAATGAGCAGTTCTTC	CARQGASGNNEQFF
TRBV7-2	TRBJ2-5	.	.	TGTGCCAGCAGCTTCGACGGCAAACAAGAGACCCAGTACTTC	CASSFDGKQETQYF
TRBV7-2	TRBJ1-1	once	.	TGTGCCAGCAGCTCACCCTTCACCAGGACTGAAGCTTTCTTT	CASSSPFTRTEAFF
TRBV30	TRBJ1-5	.	TRBD1	TGTGCCTGGAGTGGCAGGGGGCAGGATCAGCCCCAGCATTTT	CAWSGRGQDQPQHF
TRBV6-6	TRBJ1-6	.	TRBD1	TGTGCCAGCAGTTACGGCAGGGGGAATTCACCCCTCCACTTT	CASSYGRGNSPLHF
TRBV7-8	TRBJ1-4	.	TRBD1	TGTGCCAGCAGCTTAGAACAGGGGAATGAAAAACTGTTTTTT	CASSLEQGNEKLFF
TRBV7-2	TRBJ1-2	.	TRBD1	TGTGCCAGCAGCTTAGTGGCCGGACAGGGTGGCTACACCTTC	CASSLVAGQGGYTF
TRBV4-3	TRBJ2-1	.	.	TGCGCCAGCAGCCAAGATCGGACCAGTTCGGTTGAGCAGTTCTTC	CASSQDRTSSVEQFF
TRBV6-4	TRBJ1-5	medium-sized	.	TGTGCCAGCAGTGGGCATTTTAGCAATCAGCCCCAGCATTTT	CASSGHFSNQPQHF
TRBV5-6	TRBJ1-5	.	.	TGTGCCAGCAGCTTGAGTTTGAATCAGCCCCAGCATTTT	CASSLSLNQPQHF